Shown below are 14 T cell receptor beta chains from a single sample sequenced in a study of shared clonotypes between healthy human individuals. Clones were sequenced by immunoSEQ multiplex PCR, and TCRdb holds only the in-frame ones, with some missing. In the table there are around 370,000 clones, 96% of which are singletons. Input material: memory CD8+ T cells sorted from blood. Documented subset: CD45RO+ cells pooled with CCR7-negative TemRA cells. The receptors here all came from a man between 25 and 39 years old in good health.

V and J are TRBV29-1 and TRBJ1-3; maybe TRBD1 (5 bases). The CDR3 runs to 13 residues. V was shortened by 7 bases and J by 0 bases, with 10 bases between the two germline ends. Germline V gene data show CDR1 as SQVTM and CDR2 as ANQGSEA. CDR3 in DNA: TGCAGCGCGACGGGGGTCTCTGGAAACACCATATATTTT. The encoded protein is CSATGVSGNTIYF.

The chain uses TRBV15 and TRBJ2-1; D remains ambiguous. Germline V CDR1 and CDR2: LNHNV, YYDKDF (reference sequence). CDR3 length equals 16 residues. V gave up 0 bases and J gave up 4 bases, with 13 bases separating them. The CDR3 bases are TGTGCCACCAGCAGAGATTTCCGGGCCGAGTACAATGAGCAGTTCTTC. Protein: CATSRDFRAEYNEQFF.

The CDR3 region is CASSFWQLNQPQHF. The CDR3, as DNA: TGTGCCAGCAGTTTTTGGCAGCTCAATCAGCCCCAGCATTTT. The chain couples TRBV28 to TRBJ1-5; D remains ambiguous. V was pared by 3 bases and J by 3 bases, with 9 bases between. The CDR3 is made up of 14 amino acids. In germline, CDR1 is MDHEN, CDR2 SYDVKM.

The chain combines TRBV7-2 with TRBJ2-7; unclear D gene. In germline, CDR1 is SGHTA, CDR2 FQGNSA. Deletions cut 1 base from V and 3 bases from J, with 7 bases between. This CDR3 has 13 amino acids. CDR3 sequence (DNA): TGTGCCAGCAGCTTAGAGGCCGGCTACGAGCAGTACTTC. Translation: CASSLEAGYEQYF.

The chain links TRBV7-8 to TRBJ2-5; D possibly corresponds to TRBD1 (5 bases). V was clipped by 2 bases and J by 5 bases, with 9 bases between them. This CDR3 has 13 amino acids. Germline assignment: CDR1 SGHVS and CDR2 FQNEAQ. For the CDR3, the DNA is TGTGCCAGCAGCTTACCCCAGGGTGAGACCCAGTACTTC. It is translated as CASSLPQGETQYF. The full variable domain, completed using reference TRBV7-8 and TRBJ2-5, is GAGVSQSPRYKVAKRGQDVALRCDPISGHVSLFWYQQALGQGPEFLTYFQNEAQLDKSGLPSDRFFAERPEGSVSTLKIQRTQQEDSAVYLCASSLPQGETQYFGPGTRLLVL.

The gene calls are TRBV28 and TRBJ1-5; D remains unclear. The CDR3 runs 15 residues. Trimming pared 6 bases from V and 0 bases from J, leaving 12 bases between. Germline V gene lookup returns CDR1 MDHEN and CDR2 SYDVKM. Here the CDR3 DNA reads TGTGCCAGCAGACCACCCTTCTATAGCAATCAGCCCCAGCATTTT. It specifies CASRPPFYSNQPQHF.

The CDR3 protein is CASRKGSYEQYF. CDR3 sequence (DNA): TGTGCCAGCAGAAAGGGCAGTTACGAGCAGTACTTC. The gene calls are TRBV28 and TRBJ2-7, with D unresolved. Trimming pared 6 bases from V and 4 bases from J, leaving 10 bases between. CDR3 length: 12 amino acids. Per the germline V gene, CDR1 is MDHEN and CDR2 is SYDVKM.

The V gene is TRBV9, the J gene TRBJ2-1, with 11 bases identical to TRBD1. Germline CDR1 reads SGDLS; CDR2 reads YYNGEE. The V gene end was trimmed by 1 base and the J gene end by 6 bases; junction bases not matched to a gene: 6. The CDR3 spans 16 residues. CDR3 loop: CASSVRTGTGGNEQFF. CDR3 sequence (DNA): TGTGCCAGCAGCGTAAGGACCGGGACAGGGGGCAATGAGCAGTTCTTC.

This chain links TRBV7-9 with TRBJ2-1; D call uncertain. Germline CDR1 and CDR2: SEHNR and FQNEAQ (reference sequence). V was shortened by 5 bases and J by 1 base, with 9 bases between the two germline ends. The CDR3 totals 14 residues. CDR3 DNA: TGTGCCAGCAGCCCTGGAAGGTCCTACAATGAGCAGTTCTTC. Amino acid sequence: CASSPGRSYNEQFF.

The chain carries TRBV30 and TRBJ2-4; 10 bases are shared with TRBD2. The germline gives CDR1 GTSNPN, CDR2 SVGIG (reference sequence). J gave up 6 bases and V 4 bases, and 12 bases lay outside the gene matches. The CDR3 sequence is 16 residues long. The CDR3 DNA reads TGTGCCTGGAACTCGGCGACATGGACTAGCGGAAACATTCAGTACTTC. This codes for CAWNSATWTSGNIQYF.

Concerning this clone itself: The sample carries other DNA sequences with the same CDR3. The CDR3 region has the DNA TGTGCCAGTAGTACTGGGTACGAGCAGTACTTC. It specifies CASSTGYEQYF. The chain recombines TRBV19 with TRBJ2-7, with D hard to call. V was clipped by 4 bases and J by 4 bases, with 5 bases between them. The CDR3 runs to 11 residues. The V gene's germline CDR1 is LNHDA and CDR2 SQIVND (reference sequence).

This chain joins TRBV18 and TRBJ2-1, with 16 bases that match TRBD2. The CDR3 is 18 residues long. CDR1 and CDR2 (germline): KGHSH, LQKENI. V dropped 1 base and J dropped 5; count of bases not matched to a gene: 5. CDR3 sequence (DNA): TGTGCCAGCTCACCACGAGGGACTAGCGGGAGGGCCGACAATGAGCAGTTCTTC. As protein: CASSPRGTSGRADNEQFF. The variable domain in full, completed from reference TRBV18 and TRBJ2-1, reads NAGVMQNPRHLVRRRGQEARLRCSPMKGHSHVYWYRQLPEEGLKFMVYLQKENIIDESGMPKERFSAEFPKEGPSILRIQQVVRGDSAAYFCASSPRGTSGRADNEQFFGPGTRLTVL.

The chain links TRBV29-1 to TRBJ2-2, with 8 positions matching TRBD2. V lost 5 bases and J lost 0; bases outside the gene matches: 2. The length of the CDR3 is 14 residues. Germline-derived CDR1 and CDR2 are SQVTM and ANQGSEA. The DNA for the CDR3 is TGCAGCGTTCGGGGGGGCTCGAACACCGGGGAGCTGTTTTTT. Amino acid sequence: CSVRGGSNTGELFF.

The chain links TRBV5-6 to TRBJ2-3, with 8 nucleotides matching TRBD2. With 0 bases clipped from V and 1 base from J, the junction kept 1 base outside the gene matches. CDR1 is SGHDT, CDR2 YYEEEE, per germline. CDR3 length: 15 residues. The DNA of the CDR3 is TGTGCCAGCAGCTTGGCACTAGCGGGCACAGATACGCAGTATTTT. This translates into CASSLALAGTDTQYF.